The rows below give T cell receptor beta chains drawn from one sample of a study of cytomegalovirus exposure and HLA in healthy donors. Clones were read by immunoSEQ multiplex PCR, and TCRdb kept only the in-frame ones, dropping some. The repertoire holds roughly 150,000 clones, roughly three quarters seen once, with around 7% in the top ten. Sequencing input: PBMCs. The receptor set was obtained from a woman aged 40-49 years in good health and CMV-seropositive. The CDR3 runs from the conserved cysteine through the conserved F or W. A D gene is named only where the DNA matches it firmly. Only some rows state a clone size, as once, few, many or a class for expanded clones.

. TRBJ1-2 TRBV5-4 . CASTTGGGLIGGYTF TGTGCCAGCACCACCGGGGGGGGGCTTATTGGTGGCTACACCTTC
once TRBJ1-1 TRBV4-2 TRBD1 CASQEDRGPPFF TGTGCCAGCCAAGAGGACAGGGGGCCCCCTTTCTTT
. TRBJ1-2 TRBV28 . CASRETLGQFYGYTF TGTGCCAGCAGGGAAACACTGGGCCAATTCTATGGCTACACCTTC
. TRBJ2-1 TRBV12-1 . CASSFRCRYNEQFF TGTGCCAGCAGCTTTCGGTGCCGTTACAATGAGCAGTTCTTC
. TRBJ1-1 TRBV7-8 TRBD1 CASSLSGQATRNTEAFF TGTGCCAGCAGCTTATCGGGACAGGCGACGAGGAACACTGAAGCTTTCTTT
. TRBJ1-4 TRBV4-1 . CASSRETGPGEKLFF TGCGCCAGCAGCCGAGAGACAGGCCCTGGGGAAAAACTGTTTTTT
few TRBJ2-3 TRBV5-1 TRBD2 CASRPSTSGGTTDTQYF TGCGCCAGCAGACCCTCAACTAGCGGGGGGACCACAGATACGCAGTATTTT
. TRBJ1-2 TRBV6-6 . CASSNQNGYTF TGTGCCAGCAGTAACCAGAATGGCTACACCTTC
. TRBJ2-5 TRBV11-3 . CASSRVASSETQYF TGTGCCAGCAGCCGGGTAGCCAGTTCCGAGACCCAGTACTTC
few TRBJ1-1 TRBV9 . CASSISGNRGTEAFF TGTGCCAGCAGCATCTCGGGGAACCGGGGGACTGAAGCTTTCTTT
. TRBJ1-2 TRBV4-2 TRBD1 CASSQDRGTGGSGYGYTF TGTGCCAGCAGCCAAGATCGCGGGACAGGGGGCTCGGGCTATGGCTACACCTTC
. TRBJ1-3 TRBV9 . CASSVTGTGNTIYF TGTGCCAGCAGCGTAACAGGAACTGGAAACACCATATATTTT
. TRBJ2-6 TRBV30 . CAWTAGANGLTF TGTGCCTGGACTGCTGGGGCCAACGGCCTGACTTTC
. TRBJ1-2 TRBV28 . CASSLFSPPGYTF TGTGCCAGCAGTTTATTTTCCCCTCCTGGCTACACCTTC
. TRBJ2-5 TRBV28 TRBD2 CASSLASGGGRQETQYF TGTGCCAGCAGTTTAGCATCGGGCGGGGGGCGTCAAGAGACCCAGTACTTC
. TRBJ1-5 TRBV6-4 . CASSPLHSNQPQHF TGTGCCAGCAGTCCACTTCACAGTAATCAGCCCCAGCATTTT
. TRBJ1-3 TRBV5-1 . CASRGQSGNTIYF TGCGCCAGCAGGGGACAATCTGGAAACACCATATATTTT
. TRBJ2-5 TRBV27 . CASSRGGETQYF TGTGCCAGCAGCCGCGGAGGGGAGACCCAGTACTTC
once TRBJ2-1 TRBV28 . CASSPGNEQFF TGTGCCAGCAGTCCGGGGAATGAGCAGTTCTTC
. TRBJ1-2 TRBV30 . CAWSRQRANYGYTF TGTGCCTGGAGTAGACAGCGCGCTAACTATGGCTACACCTTC
. TRBJ2-7 TRBV23-1 TRBD1 CASSQSLDRVYEQYF TGCGCCAGCAGTCAATCCCTTGACAGGGTATACGAGCAGTACTTC
. TRBJ2-7 TRBV5-1 TRBD1 CASSLAGTGYEQYF TGCGCCAGCAGCTTGGCCGGGACAGGCTACGAGCAGTACTTC
. TRBJ2-3 TRBV2 TRBD2 CASSEDASGGGDTQYF TGTGCCAGCAGTGAAGATGCTAGCGGGGGGGGAGATACGCAGTATTTT
. TRBJ2-7 TRBV5-4 TRBD2 CASSHSAGGPQYF TGTGCCAGCAGCCACAGCGCGGGGGGGCCTCAGTACTTC
. TRBJ1-3 TRBV5-1 TRBD1 CASSLFTGGDSGNTIYF TGCGCCAGCAGCCTCTTCACAGGGGGTGACTCTGGAAACACCATATATTTT
once TRBJ2-5 TRBV7-2 TRBD2 CASSITSASGGSQETQYF TGTGCCAGCAGCATTACTTCGGCTAGCGGGGGGTCTCAAGAGACCCAGTACTTC
. TRBJ2-2 TRBV5-4 TRBD1 CASLDREHTGELFF TGTGCCAGCCTCGACAGGGAGCACACCGGGGAGCTGTTTTTT
few TRBJ2-1 TRBV5-4 . CASSLGVAAGEQFF TGTGCCAGCAGCTTGGGCGTAGCCGCGGGTGAGCAGTTCTTC
. TRBJ1-2 TRBV30 . CAWSGGGDYGYTF TGTGCCTGGAGTGGCGGGGGTGACTATGGCTACACCTTC
. TRBJ2-5 TRBV5-4 TRBD2 CASSLPGLEVETQYF TGTGCCAGCAGCTTACCGGGACTAGAAGTGGAGACCCAGTACTTC
. TRBJ2-5 TRBV7-2 . CASSLRVKETQYF TGTGCCAGCAGCTTGCGCGTGAAAGAGACCCAGTACTTC
once TRBJ1-1 TRBV27 . CASSLFSGTEAFF TGTGCCAGCAGTTTATTTTCAGGGACTGAAGCTTTCTTT
once TRBJ1-1 TRBV30 TRBD1 CASDRANTEAFF TGTGCCAGTGACAGGGCGAACACTGAAGCTTTCTTT
. TRBJ1-4 TRBV19 . CASSRQANEKLFF TGTGCCAGTAGTCGTCAGGCTAATGAAAAACTGTTTTTT
. TRBJ1-2 TRBV4-3 . CASSQEGVRGYTF TGCGCCAGCAGCCAAGAGGGCGTTCGGGGCTACACCTTC
. TRBJ2-1 TRBV5-1 TRBD1 CASSHRDSEFF TGCGCCAGCAGCCACCGGGACAGCGAGTTCTTC
. TRBJ2-7 TRBV29-1 TRBD1 CRWSDRGREQYF TGCAGATGGTCGGACAGGGGCCGGGAGCAGTACTTC
few TRBJ1-1 TRBV14 TRBD1 CASSQETGRFAEAFF TGTGCCAGCAGCCAAGAGACAGGGCGTTTTGCTGAAGCTTTCTTT
. TRBJ1-3 TRBV19 . CASAAASGNTIYF TGTGCCAGTGCCGCGGCCTCTGGAAACACCATATATTTT
. TRBJ1-2 TRBV9 . CASSEGHGALNYGYTF TGTGCCAGCAGCGAGGGACATGGGGCTTTGAACTATGGCTACACCTTC
. TRBJ1-1 TRBV15 . CATSRGRNTEAFF TGTGCCACCAGCAGAGGGAGGAACACTGAAGCTTTCTTT